The present T cell receptor beta chain was sequenced within a study of T cell repertoires in ileal Crohn's disease. This CDR3 region has 15 residues. In germline, CDR1 is SGHDT, CDR2 YYEEEE. V was trimmed by 0 bases and J by 2 bases, leaving 11 bases between them. The data were produced by immunoSEQ multiplex PCR, yet TCRdb's version contains in-frame clones alone and is incomplete. The profile shows about 12,000 clones, approximately 80% of them singletons. Time point defined: neoterminal ileum biopsy at postoperative endoscopy, about 6 months after surgery. The genes are TRBV5-6 and TRBJ2-5, with unresolved D. The TCR comes from an adult with Crohn's disease. The specimen sequenced was ileal tissue. The CDR3, as DNA: TGTGCCAGCAGCTTGGTCCAGGTCCCTCAAGAGACCCAGTACTTC. This codes for CASSLVQVPQETQYF.